The rows below give T cell receptor beta chains drawn from one sample of a study of T cells in Graves' hyperthyroidism and ophthalmopathy. MiXCR, run by TCRdb on the multiplex PCR reads, gives a single entry per CDR3 protein. The sample shows 300,000 to 350,000 distinct CDR3 sequences, over 11% of them seen only once. The sample taken for sequencing was blood. Receptors were obtained from a woman in her 30s with Graves' hyperthyroidism. Each CDR3 is given with its conserved first and last residue. A D gene is named only where the DNA matches it firmly. Size values are once, few and many counts, or a class for expanded clones, and some rows have none.

cdr3_length	d_call	clone_size	v_call	j_call	cdr3_nt	cdr3_aa
15	.	.	TRBV11-2	TRBJ2-3	TGTGCCAGCAGCCCCGATTCGGGGTTCACAGATACGCAGTATTTT	CASSPDSGFTDTQYF
13	.	many	TRBV28	TRBJ1-1	TGTGCCAGCATCAAGGTTTTGAACACTGAAGCTTTCTTT	CASIKVLNTEAFF
18	.	.	TRBV5-1	TRBJ1-2	TGCGCCAGCAGCCCTAAAACCTTCAGACGGTGGGGCTATCTGCGCTACACCTTC	CASSPKTFRRWGYLRYTF
16	TRBD2	.	TRBV3-1	TRBJ2-7	TGTGCCAGCAGCCCCCCGACTAGCGGCCTAGCCTACGAGCAGTACTTC	CASSPPTSGLAYEQYF
15	TRBD2	few	TRBV25-1	TRBJ2-3	TGTGCCAGCAGTGGGGAGCGGGAGCGGGGGGATACGCAGTATTTT	CASSGERERGDTQYF
15	.	many	TRBV28	TRBJ1-5	TGTGCCAGCAGTTTCATACACAGGGGCAATCAGCCCCAGCATTTT	CASSFIHRGNQPQHF
14	TRBD2	many	TRBV20-1	TRBJ2-1	TGCAGTGCTGAGGTGGCGGGAGTTTCGAATGAGCAGTTCTTC	CSAEVAGVSNEQFF
13	.	many	TRBV6-1	TRBJ2-7	TGTGCCAGCATATTGGGTTTTGACTACGAGCAGTACTTC	CASILGFDYEQYF
14	.	.	TRBV20-1	TRBJ2-2	TGCAGTGCTGACCGAGGGCCCGGACCCCGTGAGCTGTTTTTT	CSADRGPGPRELFF
16	.	few	TRBV3-1	TRBJ1-1	TGTGCCAGCAGCCAAGCCCGAGGAAGTGTAGACACTGAAGCTTTCTTT	CASSQARGSVDTEAFF
13	TRBD1	.	TRBV20-1	TRBJ1-6	TGCAGTGCGACACAGGGGGCAGATTCACCCCTCCACTTT	CSATQGADSPLHF
17	TRBD2	.	TRBV5-5	TRBJ2-7	TGTGCCAGCAGCCCACAAAAGACTAGCGGGACGACCTACGAGCAGTACTTC	CASSPQKTSGTTYEQYF
15	.	many	TRBV11-2	TRBJ2-7	TGTGCCAGCAGCCAACGGACGGGAAAAGCCTACGAGCAGTACTTC	CASSQRTGKAYEQYF
18	TRBD2	many	TRBV9	TRBJ2-3	TGTGCCAGCAGCTTAACAGGGACTAGCGGGGGTAGGACAGATACGCAGTATTTT	CASSLTGTSGGRTDTQYF
15	TRBD2	.	TRBV28	TRBJ2-1	TGTGCCAGCAGTTTAGCGGGACTAGCCCACAATGAGCAGTTCTTC	CASSLAGLAHNEQFF
15	.	few	TRBV6-2/TRBV6-3	TRBJ1-2	TGTGCCAGCAGTTACCAAACCGAGCCTAACTATGGCTACACCTTC	CASSYQTEPNYGYTF
15	TRBD2	many	TRBV20-1	TRBJ2-7	TGCAGTGCTCCTACTAGCGGGAGGGCGTATGGCGAGCAGTACTTC	CSAPTSGRAYGEQYF
13	.	many	TRBV28	TRBJ2-7	TGTGCCAGCAGTTTAATTGGGGACTCCGAGCAGTACTTC	CASSLIGDSEQYF
14	.	many	TRBV12-3/TRBV12-4	TRBJ2-2	TGTGCCAGCAGTTTCCAGCGGCACGGAACGGGGCTGTTTTTT	CASSFQRHGTGLFF
15	TRBD1	.	TRBV27	TRBJ2-2	TGTGCCAGCAGTTTAACGGGACAGGGGGCCGGGGAGCTGTTTTTT	CASSLTGQGAGELFF
15	.	.	TRBV12-3/TRBV12-4	TRBJ1-4	TGTGCCAGCAGTCCGTCGGACAGCTCAAATGAAAAACTGTTTTTT	CASSPSDSSNEKLFF
14	.	few	TRBV11-2	TRBJ2-3	TGTGCCAGCAATAGGGGGGCCGGCACAGATACGCAGTATTTT	CASNRGAGTDTQYF
15	.	.	TRBV20-1	TRBJ1-2	TGCAGTGCTAGAGATGGGTTGGGGGGAGGTTATGGCTACACCTTC	CSARDGLGGGYGYTF
13	.	.	TRBV18	TRBJ2-5	TGTGCCAGCTCTCCCGCGCCTCGAGAGACCCAGTACTTC	CASSPAPRETQYF
15	.	many	TRBV7-2	TRBJ1-4	TGTGCCAGCAGCTTAGTTGCGGGGCTTAATGAAAAACTGTTTTTT	CASSLVAGLNEKLFF
14	.	.	TRBV30	TRBJ2-4	TGTGCCTGGAATCGATTGGACACGGAAAACATTCAGTACTTC	CAWNRLDTENIQYF
13	.	many	TRBV12-3/TRBV12-4	TRBJ1-2	TGTGCCAGCAGTTGGCAGATAAATTATGGCTACACCTTC	CASSWQINYGYTF
12	.	few	TRBV12-3/TRBV12-4	TRBJ1-2	TGTGCCAGCAGTCCCGGAGGTTATGGCTACACCTTC	CASSPGGYGYTF
15	TRBD2	many	TRBV28	TRBJ2-7	TGTGCCAGCAGTTCTCCAGCGGGAGGGCTCTACGAGCAGTACTTC	CASSSPAGGLYEQYF
13	.	many	TRBV28	TRBJ1-2	TGTGCCAGCAGTTTCCTACAGAGCTATGGCTACACCTTC	CASSFLQSYGYTF
13	.	many	TRBV5-1	TRBJ1-1	TGCGCCAGCAGCTTGAGAGGGTACACTGAAGCTTTCTTT	CASSLRGYTEAFF
14	TRBD1	.	TRBV6-1	TRBJ1-1	TGTGCCAGCAGTCAGGGACAGGGATGGATTGAAGCTTTCTTT	CASSQGQGWIEAFF
12	.	.	TRBV25-1	TRBJ1-2	TGTGCCAGCTCGTTGGGGCCCCGAGGCTACACCTTC	CASSLGPRGYTF
14	.	few	TRBV18	TRBJ2-5	TGTGCCACTAACGGGCTTTTAGCGTCAGAGACCCAGTACTTC	CATNGLLASETQYF
17	TRBD1	few	TRBV6-1	TRBJ2-2	TGTGCCAGCAGTCGCCCGACAGGGGTAGGGAACACCGGGGAGCTGTTTTTT	CASSRPTGVGNTGELFF
12	.	many	TRBV20-1	TRBJ2-7	TGCAGTGGCCTCCGGGACCTCTACGAGCAGTACTTC	CSGLRDLYEQYF
20	.	many	TRBV20-1	TRBJ2-1	TGCAGTGCTAGAGGCGGGTCAGACTCTAGTGCCCCCTTCTCTTCCCATGAGCAGTTCTTC	CSARGGSDSSAPFSSHEQFF
15	TRBD1	.	TRBV11-3	TRBJ1-1	TGTGCCAGCAGCCATGACAGGGTATTGAACACTGAAGCTTTCTTT	CASSHDRVLNTEAFF
12	.	many	TRBV29-1	TRBJ1-1	TGCAGCGTTGTGACAGATTACACTGAAGCTTTCTTT	CSVVTDYTEAFF
12	.	many	TRBV12-3/TRBV12-4	TRBJ2-7	TGTGCCAGCAGTTTTTTTGGGAACGAGCAGTACTTC	CASSFFGNEQYF
14	.	.	TRBV27	TRBJ2-7	TGTGCCAGCAGTTTCCGCGGAGACTCCTACGAGCAGTACTTC	CASSFRGDSYEQYF
16	TRBD1	.	TRBV7-2	TRBJ1-4	TGTGCCAGCAGCTCCGGGGACAGACCAACTAATGAAAAACTGTTTTTT	CASSSGDRPTNEKLFF
15	TRBD2	few	TRBV5-5	TRBJ2-1	TGTGCCAGCAGCGCGTCTAGCGGGGAGTACAATGAGCAGTTCTTC	CASSASSGEYNEQFF
15	TRBD1	many	TRBV27	TRBJ2-2	TGTGCCAGCAGACTAGGGGGCTCGAACACCGGGGAGCTGTTTTTT	CASRLGGSNTGELFF
15	.	many	TRBV7-9	TRBJ1-1	TGTGCCAGCAGCCCCCGGCCAATGATGAACACTGAAGCTTTCTTT	CASSPRPMMNTEAFF
14	.	many	TRBV28	TRBJ1-1	TGTGCCAGCAGTCCCTATAAATCTATCACTGAAGCTTTCTTT	CASSPYKSITEAFF
13	.	many	TRBV20-1	TRBJ2-7	TGCAGTGCTAGTGATGGGACCTCCTACGAGCAGTACTTC	CSASDGTSYEQYF
15	.	many	TRBV20-1	TRBJ1-5	TGCAGTGCTAGAGAGGGACATTCCCCATACCAGCCCCAGCATTTT	CSAREGHSPYQPQHF
13	TRBD1	few	TRBV4-3	TRBJ2-5	TGCGCCAGCAGCCATAACAGGGGAGAGACCCAGTACTTC	CASSHNRGETQYF
13	.	.	TRBV3-1	TRBJ2-7	TGTGCCAGCAGCCAAGATGGCGGCTACGAGCAGTACTTC	CASSQDGGYEQYF
14	.	.	TRBV18	TRBJ2-2	TGTGCCAGCTCGGGACGGCAGAACACCGGGGAGCTGTTTTTT	CASSGRQNTGELFF
13	.	many	TRBV6-5	TRBJ1-1	TGTGCCAGCAGTTACTCGTCCCTTGATGAAGCTTTCTTT	CASSYSSLDEAFF